Listed below are T cell receptor beta chains from one sample, sequenced in a study of early T cells in non-severe SARS-CoV-2 infection. TCRdb reprocessed the 5' RACE reads with MiXCR, giving one entry per CDR3 protein. The data hold more than 55,000 distinct CDR3 sequences, with around 10% observed a single time. Sequencing was performed on whole blood. The receptors originated from an adult who was a healthcare worker with PCR-confirmed SARS-CoV-2 infection or an uninfected control (not recorded which). CDR3s include the opening cysteine and the closing phenylalanine or tryptophan. D genes are given only for firm matches. Rows may omit the clone size; those that give it use once, few, many or a size class.

CDR3 DNA: TGTGCCAGCAGTTTAAGGGAGAGGGAGCTGTTTTTT
CDR3 protein: CASSLRERELFF
V gene: TRBV28
D gene: .
clone size: few
J gene: TRBJ2-2

CDR3 DNA: TGCAGTGCTAGAGAGACAGGGGGCGTCTACGAGCAGTACTTC
CDR3 protein: CSARETGGVYEQYF
V gene: TRBV20-1
D gene: TRBD1
clone size: few
J gene: TRBJ2-7

CDR3 DNA: TGTGCCAGCAGCACTGGGGACAGGGGGTTTAAAAACATTCAGTACTTC
CDR3 protein: CASSTGDRGFKNIQYF
V gene: TRBV13
D gene: TRBD1
clone size: .
J gene: TRBJ2-4

CDR3 DNA: TGTGCCAGCAGTTTATTTTCGGTTGAGCAGTTCTTC
CDR3 protein: CASSLFSVEQFF
V gene: TRBV28
D gene: .
clone size: many
J gene: TRBJ2-1

CDR3 DNA: TGTGCCAGCAGCTCGATCAACTCCTACAATGAGCAGTTCTTC
CDR3 protein: CASSSINSYNEQFF
V gene: TRBV7-3
D gene: .
clone size: many
J gene: TRBJ2-1

CDR3 DNA: TGCGCCAGCAGCCGGGACAGGGCTACCTACGAGCAGTACTTC
CDR3 protein: CASSRDRATYEQYF
V gene: TRBV5-1
D gene: TRBD1
clone size: many
J gene: TRBJ2-7

CDR3 DNA: TGTGCCATCAGAGCCGGGACAGGGAACACCGGGGAGCTGTTTTTT
CDR3 protein: CAIRAGTGNTGELFF
V gene: TRBV10-3
D gene: TRBD1
clone size: few
J gene: TRBJ2-2

CDR3 DNA: TGTGCCAGCAGCTTACGAGCCTGGGGGGAGCTTCTCAGGTACGAGCAGTACTTC
CDR3 protein: CASSLRAWGELLRYEQYF
V gene: TRBV7-2
D gene: .
clone size: many
J gene: TRBJ2-7

CDR3 DNA: TGTGCCTGGAGTGTCCAGGGGGAGAATTCACCCCTCCACTTT
CDR3 protein: CAWSVQGENSPLHF
V gene: TRBV30
D gene: TRBD1
clone size: .
J gene: TRBJ1-6

CDR3 DNA: TGCAGTGCCCCGGGGTGGAGGGGGCGAAGGAATTCACCCCTCCACTTT
CDR3 protein: CSAPGWRGRRNSPLHF
V gene: TRBV20-1
D gene: TRBD1
clone size: few
J gene: TRBJ1-6

CDR3 DNA: TGCAGTGCTAGATCGAAGGACAGGGGAGGCACTGAAGCTTTCTTT
CDR3 protein: CSARSKDRGGTEAFF
V gene: TRBV20-1
D gene: TRBD1
clone size: few
J gene: TRBJ1-1

CDR3 DNA: TGTGCCAGCAGCTGGGGCCAGGGGCTTTATCAGCCCCAGCATTTT
CDR3 protein: CASSWGQGLYQPQHF
V gene: TRBV5-6
D gene: .
clone size: .
J gene: TRBJ1-5

CDR3 DNA: TGCAGTGCCCACGGAGGACTAGCGGGAGTCGACGAGCAGTACTTC
CDR3 protein: CSAHGGLAGVDEQYF
V gene: TRBV20-1
D gene: TRBD2
clone size: few
J gene: TRBJ2-7

CDR3 DNA: TGTGCCAGCAGTGAAGGGGGAAGCTCCTACGAGCAGTACTTC
CDR3 protein: CASSEGGSSYEQYF
V gene: TRBV2
D gene: .
clone size: .
J gene: TRBJ2-7

CDR3 DNA: TGTGCCAGCAGAAGCTCCGTCTTTCAGCCCCAGCATTTT
CDR3 protein: CASRSSVFQPQHF
V gene: TRBV6-5
D gene: .
clone size: few
J gene: TRBJ1-5

CDR3 DNA: TGTGCCAGCAGGCACCGGGACAGCAGGCACCCGGTAGTCTACGAGCAGTACTTC
CDR3 protein: CASRHRDSRHPVVYEQYF
V gene: TRBV6-2/TRBV6-3
D gene: TRBD1
clone size: many
J gene: TRBJ2-7

CDR3 DNA: TGTGCCAGCTCACTACTCCAGGGAGGAAGCGCCCCCTACGAGCAGTACTTC
CDR3 protein: CASSLLQGGSAPYEQYF
V gene: TRBV18
D gene: .
clone size: .
J gene: TRBJ2-7

CDR3 DNA: TGTGCCAGCAGCTCCAAGGCGACTCCGGTGACCGGGGAGCTGTTTTTT
CDR3 protein: CASSSKATPVTGELFF
V gene: TRBV5-6
D gene: .
clone size: .
J gene: TRBJ2-2

CDR3 DNA: TGTGCCAGCAGCCGGGCAACTAATGAAAAACTGTTTTTT
CDR3 protein: CASSRATNEKLFF
V gene: TRBV5-4
D gene: .
clone size: few
J gene: TRBJ1-4

CDR3 DNA: TGCAGTGCTGGAGAAACTGGACGCTCCTACAATGAGCAGTTCTTC
CDR3 protein: CSAGETGRSYNEQFF
V gene: TRBV20-1
D gene: .
clone size: .
J gene: TRBJ2-1

CDR3 DNA: TGTGCCAGCAGTTCCAAACAGAGCAATCAGCCCCAGCATTTT
CDR3 protein: CASSSKQSNQPQHF
V gene: TRBV6-5
D gene: .
clone size: medium-sized
J gene: TRBJ1-5

CDR3 DNA: TGTGCCAGCGGCTATCAGGGGGTTAGCGGTGAGACCCAGTACTTC
CDR3 protein: CASGYQGVSGETQYF
V gene: TRBV7-2
D gene: .
clone size: few
J gene: TRBJ2-5